The source of this T cell receptor (beta chain) is a study of long-term antiretroviral therapy in people with HIV. This was the immunoSEQ v3.0 assay at survey level. Each sample had sequencing targeting about 40,000-50,000 T-cell genomes. Sequenced by immunoSEQ multiplex PCR; TCRdb stores in-frame clones only, minus some. The repertoire holds 15,000 to 20,000 clones, with 65% to 85% as singletons. Trimming removed 3 bases from V and 13 bases from J; junction bases left unmatched: 15. The germline V gene encodes CDR1 SEHNR and CDR2 FQNEAQ (reference sequence). The CDR3 sequence is 15 residues long. Broader study findings: Repertoires in HIV (unlike those of controls) had narrower CDR3 length ranges. Pre-ART clonal expansion yielded clones that dominated the repertoire at all time points. ART was followed by higher diversity that remained below transplant donor controls.

Concerning this clone itself: Antigen specificity is unknown.

V usage is TRBV7-9 and J usage is TRBJ1-3; 7 bases are a match to TRBD1. The origin of this receptor is a woman in her fifties or sixties with HIV. The material sequenced was unsorted PBMCs, taken around 2.4 years before starting antiretroviral therapy. CDR3 loop: CASSLALNPGQPIYF. DNA of the CDR3: TGTGCCAGCAGCTTGGCCCTTAATCCGGGACAGCCGATATATTTT.